Each of the 9 T cell receptor beta chains below was sequenced from the same sample in a study of cytotoxic CD8 clonotypes in ibrutinib-treated CLL. Measured with immunoSEQ multiplex PCR; TCRdb has only the in-frame clones, and not every one. Here the sample spans about 20,000 clones, roughly four fifths being singletons. The specimen was PBMCs, collected before ibrutinib treatment. These receptors came from a human donor with chronic lymphocytic leukemia.

V is TRBV15 and J is TRBJ1-4, with a possible D match to TRBD1 (6 bases). V was clipped by 4 bases and J by 2 bases, with 11 bases between them. This CDR3 contains 15 residues. CDR1 is LNHNV, CDR2 YYDKDF, per germline (reference sequence). The CDR3 DNA follows: TGTGCCACCAGCAAACAGGGCACCACTAATGAAAAACTGTTTTTT. This translates into CATSKQGTTNEKLFF.

The chain carries TRBV4-3 and TRBJ1-2, with D perhaps matching TRBD1 (6 bases). V lost 3 bases to trimming and J lost 4 bases, with 12 bases between them. Germline V gives CDR1 LGHNA, CDR2 YSLEER. The CDR3 is made up of 14 amino acids. The CDR3 DNA follows: TGCGCCAGCAGCCAGGGGGGGCGGTTCTATGGCTACACCTTC. As protein: CASSQGGRFYGYTF.

This chain joins TRBV20-1 and TRBJ2-3; D gene unclear. CDR3 length equals 11 residues. V lost 4 bases and J lost 2, with 4 bases in between. Germline-derived CDR1 and CDR2 are DFQATT and SNEGSKA (reference sequence). CDR3 amino acids: CSAKFTDTQYF. CDR3 DNA: TGCAGTGCTAAGTTCACAGATACGCAGTATTTT.

The chain joins TRBV19 to TRBJ2-7; maybe TRBD1 (6 bases). The germline V gene has CDR1 LNHDA and CDR2 SQIVND (reference sequence). The V end lost 5 bases, the J end lost 2 bases, and 13 bases lay between the germline ends. CDR3 length: 14 amino acids. The CDR3 is CASSAKGVPYEQYF. CDR3 DNA sequence: TGTGCCAGTAGTGCGAAGGGGGTACCCTACGAGCAGTACTTC.

This clone was picked up a small number of times. The chain recombines TRBV18 with TRBJ1-5, with D perhaps matching TRBD1 (6 bases). Trimming pared 5 bases from V and 2 bases from J, leaving 10 bases between. The CDR3 is made up of 14 amino acids. The germline gives CDR1 KGHSH, CDR2 LQKENI. The chain's CDR3 is CASSAAGGNQPQHF. The CDR3 DNA follows: TGTGCCAGCTCAGCAGCAGGGGGCAATCAGCCCCAGCATTTT.

V and J are TRBV6-4 and TRBJ1-6; D not resolved. The germline V gene encodes CDR1 MRHNA and CDR2 SNTAGT. This CDR3 has 13 amino acids. V was trimmed by 6 bases and J by 2 bases, leaving 5 bases between them. The CDR3: CASRVTYNSPLHF. CDR3 DNA sequence: TGTGCCAGCAGAGTAACCTATAATTCACCCCTCCACTTT.

The chain has TRBV10-2 and TRBJ2-5; D could derive from TRBD1 or TRBD2 (5 bases each). Germline-derived CDR1 and CDR2 are WSHSY and SAAADI. The CDR3 is 12 residues long. Trimming pared 6 bases from V and 5 bases from J, leaving 10 bases between. The CDR3 protein is CASRRGVETQYF. CDR3 in DNA: TGCGCCAGCAGGCGAGGGGTTGAGACCCAGTACTTC.

The V call is TRBV9, the J call TRBJ2-1, with 10 bases that match TRBD2. The germline CDR1 and CDR2 sequences are SGDLS and YYNGEE. The CDR3 spans 20 residues. The trim removed 0 bases at V and 0 bases at J, leaving 12 bases unmatched. CDR3 DNA sequence: TGTGCCAGCAGCGTAGGCTCCGGGACTAGCGTTCTGAGCTCCTACAATGAGCAGTTCTTC. Translated: CASSVGSGTSVLSSYNEQFF. Together with reference TRBV9 and TRBJ2-1, the CDR3 gives the full variable domain: DSGVTQTPKHLITATGQRVTLRCSPRSGDLSVYWYQQSLDQGLQFLIQYYNGEERAKGNILERFSAQQFPDLHSELNLSSLELGDSALYFCASSVGSGTSVLSSYNEQFFGPGTRLTVL.

The rearrangement joins TRBV28 to TRBJ2-5; D is possibly TRBD1 (7 bases). CDR3 size: 15 residues. Trimming removed 6 bases at V and 0 bases at J, with 14 bases between. The germline V gene has CDR1 MDHEN and CDR2 SYDVKM. The chain's CDR3 is CASSSAGGYQETQYF. CDR3 coding DNA: TGTGCCAGCAGCTCCGCAGGGGGGTACCAAGAGACCCAGTACTTC.